This T cell receptor (beta chain) was found in a study of T cell repertoires in ileal Crohn's disease. The study, taken as a whole, reports: All patients with clonality above 26.8% had endoscopic recurrence.

Included were adult ileal or ileocolonic Crohn's patients indicated for ileocolonic resection. About this clone itself: The antigen remains undetermined.

TCRB immunosequencing input was five hundred nanograms of biopsy DNA per sample. Method: immunoSEQ multiplex PCR; TCRdb's copy keeps in-frame clones and lacks some. The table has tens of thousands of clones, around 80% seen once. Germline V lookup: CDR1 SGHVS, CDR2 FQNEAQ. The CDR3 covers 17 residues. J gave up 6 bases and V 5 bases, and 7 bases lay outside the gene matches. This chain links TRBV7-8 with TRBJ2-2, with TRBD2 matching over 15 bases. The material sequenced was ileal tissue. This clonotype was obtained from an adult with Crohn's disease. The CDR3 region is CASSIGLAGGRAGELFF. DNA of the CDR3: TGTGCCAGCAGCATTGGACTAGCGGGGGGGCGCGCCGGGGAGCTGTTTTTT.